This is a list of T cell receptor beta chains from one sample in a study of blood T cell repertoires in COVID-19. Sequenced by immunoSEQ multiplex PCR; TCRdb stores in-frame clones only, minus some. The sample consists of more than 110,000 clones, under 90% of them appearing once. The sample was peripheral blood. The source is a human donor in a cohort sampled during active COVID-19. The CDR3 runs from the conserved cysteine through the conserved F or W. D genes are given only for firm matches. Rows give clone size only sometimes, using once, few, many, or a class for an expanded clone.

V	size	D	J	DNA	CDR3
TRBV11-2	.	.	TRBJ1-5	TGTGCCAGCAGCCAGCGTCTATTATTGAATCAGCCCCAGCATTTT	CASSQRLLLNQPQHF
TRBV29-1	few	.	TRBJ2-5	TGCAGCGTTGAACCCTCCGGGAACCAAGAGACCCAGTACTTC	CSVEPSGNQETQYF
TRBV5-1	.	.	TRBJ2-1	TGCGCCAGCAGCTCCCAGGGGGGAAGTTATAATGAGCAGTTCTTC	CASSSQGGSYNEQFF
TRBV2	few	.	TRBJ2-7	TGTGCCAGCACCGACTACCCCTACGAGCAGTACTTC	CASTDYPYEQYF
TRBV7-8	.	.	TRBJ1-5	TGTGCCAGCAGCGTCTCACGAGGGTTCGGGCCCCAGCATTTT	CASSVSRGFGPQHF
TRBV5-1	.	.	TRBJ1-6	TGCGCCAGCAGCTTGGACAGCTCCTATAATTCACCCCTCCACTTT	CASSLDSSYNSPLHF
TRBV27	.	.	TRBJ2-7	TGTGCCAGCAGTCCCCGGGTAGGGGACAACGAGCAGTACTTC	CASSPRVGDNEQYF
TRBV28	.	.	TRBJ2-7	TGTGCCAGCAGGCACCGGGACGAGCAGTACTTC	CASRHRDEQYF
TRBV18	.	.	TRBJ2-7	TGTGCCAGCTCACCACTGGAGGGAATCCGCTACGAGCAGTACTTC	CASSPLEGIRYEQYF
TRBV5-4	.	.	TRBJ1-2	TGTGCCAGCAGCGTCCCGGACACCCTAAACTATGGCTACACCTTC	CASSVPDTLNYGYTF
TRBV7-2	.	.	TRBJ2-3	TGTGCCAGCAGTCCGAGCACAGATACGCAGTATTTT	CASSPSTDTQYF
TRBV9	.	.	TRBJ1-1	TGTGCCAGCAGCGTAGACGGGAAAACTGAAGCTTTCTTT	CASSVDGKTEAFF
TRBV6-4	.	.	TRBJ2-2	TGTGCCAGCAGTGGGCAGTCGAACACCGGGGAGCTGTTTTTT	CASSGQSNTGELFF
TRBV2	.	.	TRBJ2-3	TGTGCCAGCAGTGAGACTGATACGCAGTATTTT	CASSETDTQYF
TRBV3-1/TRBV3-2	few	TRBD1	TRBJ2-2	TGTGCCAGCAGCTGGGGACAGGGTAAGATCGAGAGGACCGGGGAGCTGTTTTTT	CASSWGQGKIERTGELFF
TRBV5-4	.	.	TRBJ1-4	TGTGCCAGCAGCTTGGGAGGGAGTGATGAAAAACTGTTTTTT	CASSLGGSDEKLFF
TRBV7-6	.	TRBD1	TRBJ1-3	TGTGCCAGCAGCTTAGGGGGACAGATCTCTGGAAACACCATATATTTT	CASSLGGQISGNTIYF
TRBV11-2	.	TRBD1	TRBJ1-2	TGTGCCAGCAGCTTGGACAGGGTGGTGGGCTACACCTTC	CASSLDRVVGYTF
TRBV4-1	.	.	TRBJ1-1	TGCGCCAGCAGCCAAGCGCCCCGGGAGACGAACACTGAAGCTTTCTTT	CASSQAPRETNTEAFF
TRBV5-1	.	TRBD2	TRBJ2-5	TGCGCCAGCAGCTTGGGGGGACTAGCGGAAGAGACCCAGTACTTC	CASSLGGLAEETQYF
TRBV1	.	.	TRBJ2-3	TGCACCAGCAGCCAAACGCCTAGCGCGCCGGCTGTGTCGCAGTATTTT	CTSSQTPSAPAVSQYF
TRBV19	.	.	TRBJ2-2	TGTGCCAGTAGTATCGGAGGGAACACCGGGGAGCTGTTTTTT	CASSIGGNTGELFF
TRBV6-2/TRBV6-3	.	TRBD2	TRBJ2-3	TGTGCCAGCAGTTACGGCCAGCGGGGGGGCCTCGGTACGCAGTATTTT	CASSYGQRGGLGTQYF
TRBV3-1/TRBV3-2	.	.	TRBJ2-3	TGTGCCAGCAGCCCCCGAGGGGGGGCCTGGACGCAGTATTTT	CASSPRGGAWTQYF
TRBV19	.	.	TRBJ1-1	TGTGCCAGTAGTCCTCCCTGGGGCATGAACACTGAAGCTTTCTTT	CASSPPWGMNTEAFF
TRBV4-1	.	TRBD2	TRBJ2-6	TGCGCCAGCAGCCACGGTTTGCGGGGGGACGGTTCTGGGGCCAACGTCCTGACTTTC	CASSHGLRGDGSGANVLTF
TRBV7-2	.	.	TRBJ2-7	TGTGCCAGCAGCCTACCGGGGGACGGATACGAGCAGTACTTC	CASSLPGDGYEQYF
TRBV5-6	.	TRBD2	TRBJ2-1	TGTGCCAGCACCTTAGTCGGAGGGGGACTAGCCCCGGTAAATGAGCAGTTCTTC	CASTLVGGGLAPVNEQFF
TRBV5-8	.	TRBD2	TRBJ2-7	TGTGCCAGCAGCCAAGTTCGGGGGGATTCCTACGAGCAGTACTTC	CASSQVRGDSYEQYF
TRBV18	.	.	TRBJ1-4	TGTGCCAGCTCCACATCGGACAGCCTAAATGAAAAACTGTTTTTT	CASSTSDSLNEKLFF
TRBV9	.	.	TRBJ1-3	TGTGCCAGCAGCGTAAGCGGGAATCCGACCACCATATATTTT	CASSVSGNPTTIYF
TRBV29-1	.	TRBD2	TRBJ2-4	TGCAGCGTAGCGACTAGCGGGGGGGCGGGTCACATTCAGTACTTC	CSVATSGGAGHIQYF
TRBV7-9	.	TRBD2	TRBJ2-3	TGTGCCAGCAGCTTAGGGACTAGCGGGGGGGCATCAGATACGCAGTATTTT	CASSLGTSGGASDTQYF
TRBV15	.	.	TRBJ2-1	TGTGCCACCAGCTCCGGGACTCAAACCTCCAATGAGCAGTTCTTC	CATSSGTQTSNEQFF
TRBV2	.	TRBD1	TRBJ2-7	TGTGCCAGCAGTGAAATGGGGCCAGGGGGAGTCTACGAGCAGTACTTC	CASSEMGPGGVYEQYF
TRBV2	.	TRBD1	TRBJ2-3	TGTGCCAGCACCTCCACCGTGGGCGGACAGGGGACAGATACGCAGTATTTT	CASTSTVGGQGTDTQYF
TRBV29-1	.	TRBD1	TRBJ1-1	TGCAGCGGGAGGGACAGTAACACTGAAGCTTTCTTT	CSGRDSNTEAFF
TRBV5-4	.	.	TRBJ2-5	TGTGCCAGCAGCAGAGAAGAGACCCAGTACTTC	CASSREETQYF
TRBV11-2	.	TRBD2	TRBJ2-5	TGTGCCAGCAGCCTAGGGACTAGCGCTTTCCAAGAGACCCAGTACTTC	CASSLGTSAFQETQYF
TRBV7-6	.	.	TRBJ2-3	TGTGCCAGCAGGATGGCGGGCAGCACAGATACGCAGTATTTT	CASRMAGSTDTQYF
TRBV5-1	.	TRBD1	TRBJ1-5	TGCGCCAGCAGCTCCGGGACAGTGGGGCAGCCCCAGCATTTT	CASSSGTVGQPQHF
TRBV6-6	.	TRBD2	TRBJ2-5	TGTGCCAGCACAACTAGCGGAGGGAACGGGGCCCAGTACTTC	CASTTSGGNGAQYF
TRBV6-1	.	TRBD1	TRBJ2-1	TGTGCCAGCAGTCAAGCCGGGACAGGGGCCTACAATGAGCAGTTCTTC	CASSQAGTGAYNEQFF
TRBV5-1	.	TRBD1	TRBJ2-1	TGCGCCAGCAGCTTTCTTCCCGGGACAGAGTACAATGAGCAGTTCTTC	CASSFLPGTEYNEQFF
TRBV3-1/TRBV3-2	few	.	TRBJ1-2	TGTGCCAGCAGGCTCCAGGGGCAGTCTAACTATGGCTACACCTTC	CASRLQGQSNYGYTF
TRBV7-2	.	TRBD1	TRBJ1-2	TGTGCCAGCAGCTTAGGTACAGGGGGAGCCATTTATGGCTACACCTTC	CASSLGTGGAIYGYTF
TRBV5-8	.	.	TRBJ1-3	TGTGCCAGCAGCTTTGGCGGGTCTGGAAACACCATATATTTT	CASSFGGSGNTIYF
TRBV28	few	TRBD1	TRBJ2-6	TGTGCCAGCAGTTTAGGGGGTCGAGGACAGGGTACTGGGGCCAACGTCCTGACTTTC	CASSLGGRGQGTGANVLTF
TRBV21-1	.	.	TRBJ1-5	TGTGCCAGCAGCACCCTACAGGGAAGTTTAGGTCAGCCCCAGCATTTT	CASSTLQGSLGQPQHF
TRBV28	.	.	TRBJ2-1	TGTGCCAGCAGTTCTAGCAGACGCTCCTACAATGAGCAGTTCTTC	CASSSSRRSYNEQFF
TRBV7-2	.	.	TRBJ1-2	TGTGCCAGCAGCCTCGAGACGGCCCCTGGAGACTATGGCTACACCTTC	CASSLETAPGDYGYTF
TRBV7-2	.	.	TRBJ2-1	TGTGCCAGCAGCCCCGCCCTAGTGACCTACAATGAGCAGTTCTTC	CASSPALVTYNEQFF
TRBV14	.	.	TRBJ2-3	TGTGCCAGCAGCCAAATCCGGGTGCAGTATTTT	CASSQIRVQYF
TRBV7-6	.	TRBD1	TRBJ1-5	TGTGCCAGCAGCTTAGGGGAGACAGGGTCCAATCAGCCCCAGCATTTT	CASSLGETGSNQPQHF
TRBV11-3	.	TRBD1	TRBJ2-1	TGTGCCAGCAGCTCTGGTGGGACAGGGTGGGATGAGCAGTTCTTC	CASSSGGTGWDEQFF
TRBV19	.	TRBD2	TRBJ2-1	TGTGCCAGTAGTATAGCTAGCGGGGGGTACAATGAGCAGTTCTTC	CASSIASGGYNEQFF
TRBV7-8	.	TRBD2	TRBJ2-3	TGTGCCAGCAGCTTAGAATGGGGGAGCGGGGGTGCTAGCACAGATACGCAGTATTTT	CASSLEWGSGGASTDTQYF
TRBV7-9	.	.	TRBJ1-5	TGTGCCAGCAGCCCGACAGGCTCCTGGAATCAGCCCCAGCATTTT	CASSPTGSWNQPQHF
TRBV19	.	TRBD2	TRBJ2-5	TGTGCCACCTACACGGGGGGGACCCAGTACTTC	CATYTGGTQYF